What follows are 17 T cell receptor beta chains derived from one specimen sequenced in a study of cytomegalovirus exposure and HLA in healthy donors. The PCR contained 60 Vbeta and 13 Jbeta primers. Profiled with immunoSEQ multiplex PCR; TCRdb holds only in-frame clones, not every one. The specimen's table records 150,000 to 200,000 clones. The sample comprised PBMCs. Receptors originate from a woman in her sixties or seventies in good health and CMV-seronegative.

The gene calls are TRBV5-1 and TRBJ2-2; 7 nucleotides align to TRBD1. The V gene end was trimmed by 4 bases and the J gene end by 5 bases; junction bases not matched to a gene: 8. CDR3 length: 15 amino acids. Looked up from germline, CDR1 is SGHRS and CDR2 is YFSETQ. This chain's CDR3 is CASSETSQGTGELFF. The CDR3, as DNA: TGCGCCAGCAGCGAAACCTCACAGGGGACCGGGGAGCTGTTTTTT.

CDR3: CASSPLEGATEAFF. CDR3 coding DNA: TGCGCCAGCAGCCCACTGGAGGGGGCAACTGAAGCTTTCTTT. The rearrangement uses TRBV4-1 and TRBJ1-1, with 7 bases identical to TRBD1. There are 14 residues in the CDR3. In germline, CDR1 is MGHRA, CDR2 YSYEKL. The trim removed 4 bases at V and 5 bases at J, leaving 7 bases unmatched.

The gene calls are TRBV19 and TRBJ2-7, with 11 bases fitting TRBD2. This CDR3 comprises 15 residues. With 5 bases clipped from V and 2 bases from J, the junction kept 5 bases outside the gene matches. Germline V gene data show CDR1 as LNHDA and CDR2 as SQIVND (reference sequence). The CDR3, as DNA: TGTGCCAGTAGTCGGACTAGCGGGTACACCTACGAGCAGTACTTC. Protein: CASSRTSGYTYEQYF.

The chain combines TRBV7-3 with TRBJ2-1; 10 nucleotides agree with TRBD2. V lost 6 bases, J lost 7 bases, and 24 bases stayed unmatched. The germline gives CDR1 SGHTA, CDR2 FQGTGA. The CDR3 runs 20 residues. The CDR3 here is CASSKVGLATLRAQINEQFF. DNA for the CDR3: TGTGCCAGCAGTAAAGTGGGACTAGCGACTCTTAGGGCCCAAATTAATGAGCAGTTCTTC.

The chain recombines TRBV10-3 with TRBJ1-1; D might be TRBD1 (5 bases). Looked up from germline, CDR1 is ENHRY and CDR2 is SYGVKD. The CDR3 consists of 14 residues. The germline V and J ends were trimmed by 3 bases and 1 base, with 9 bases remaining between them. The CDR3: CAISEGHSNTEAFF. The CDR3, as DNA: TGTGCCATCAGTGAAGGACACTCGAACACTGAAGCTTTCTTT.

This chain connects TRBV19 to TRBJ2-3, with 7 bases identical to TRBD1. The junction had 10 bases not matched to a gene; V was cut back by 7 bases and J by 6 bases. Germline lookup yields CDR1 LNHDA and CDR2 SQIVND (reference sequence). The CDR3 length is 14 residues. Written as DNA, the CDR3 is TGTGCCAGTACCTCTAACAGGGGCGCGGATACGCAGTATTTT. Translated, it gives CASTSNRGADTQYF. Filled out from reference TRBV19 and TRBJ2-3, the complete variable domain reads DGGITQSPKYLFRKEGQNVTLSCEQNLNHDAMYWYRQDPGQGLRLIYYSQIVNDFQKGDIAEGYSVSREKKESFPLTVTSAQKNPTAFYLCASTSNRGADTQYFGPGTRLTVL.

J is TRBJ1-2 and V is TRBV4-3, with D unclear. The CDR3 consists of 17 residues. CDR1 is LGHNA and CDR2 is YSLEER in the germline V gene. Trimming took 0 bases from V and 0 from J, leaving 14 bases between them. The CDR3 protein is CASSQEGGKGSNYGYTF. CDR3 nucleotide sequence: TGCGCCAGCAGCCAAGAAGGAGGAAAAGGGTCTAACTATGGCTACACCTTC.

This chain joins TRBV5-1 and TRBJ1-5; no clear D gene. Trimming removed 4 bases at V and 2 bases at J, with 10 bases between. The CDR3 loop spans 14 amino acids. Per germline, CDR1 SGHRS and CDR2 YFSETQ. CDR3 sequence: CASSLSGGNQPQHF. The CDR3 region has the DNA TGCGCCAGCAGCCTTTCGGGAGGCAATCAGCCCCAGCATTTT. Variable domain in full (rest from reference TRBV5-1 and TRBJ1-5): KAGVTQTPRYLIKTRGQQVTLSCSPISGHRSVSWYQQTPGQGLQFLFEYFSETQRNKGNFPGRFSGRQFSNSRSEMNVSTLELGDSALYLCASSLSGGNQPQHFGDGTRLSIL.

The J gene is TRBJ2-1, the V gene TRBV5-1; tentative D call: TRBD2 (5 bases). Trimming cost V 4 bases and J 3 bases, with 14 bases left between them. This CDR3 region has 15 residues. Germline V gene lookup returns CDR1 SGHRS and CDR2 YFSETQ. The CDR3 region is CASSQGSADYNEQFF. CDR3 DNA: TGCGCCAGCAGCCAAGGGAGCGCGGACTACAATGAGCAGTTCTTC.

This chain uses TRBV5-1 with TRBJ1-6, with 7 bases identical to TRBD1. This CDR3 contains 14 residues. Germline V gene data show CDR1 as SGHRS and CDR2 as YFSETQ. The trim removed 4 bases at V and 10 bases at J, leaving 8 bases unmatched. As DNA, the CDR3 is TGCGCCAGCAGCCGACAGGGTGAGGGATCACCCCTCCACTTT. Protein sequence: CASSRQGEGSPLHF.

The genes are TRBV4-2 and TRBJ1-6, with 11 bases matching TRBD1. The CDR3 spans 15 residues. Germline V gene sequence: CDR1 LGHNA, CDR2 YNFKEQ. Losses at the gene ends were 4 bases for V and 6 bases for J; bases not matched to a gene: 2. The CDR3: CASSPGTGGNSPLHF. The CDR3 DNA sequence: TGTGCCAGCAGCCCGGGGACAGGGGGTAATTCACCCCTCCACTTT.

For the CDR3, the DNA is TGCAGCGTCATTATAGCGGGAGTGGGATATTACAATGAGCAGTTCTTC. Amino acid sequence: CSVIIAGVGYYNEQFF. V is TRBV29-1 and J is TRBJ2-1, with 9 bases lining up with TRBD2. This CDR3 comprises 16 residues. Germline V lookup: CDR1 SQVTM, CDR2 ANQGSEA. The V segment lost 6 bases and the J segment 4 bases; nucleotides outside the gene matches: 13.

V and J are TRBV10-3 and TRBJ1-5; perhaps TRBD1 as D (6 bases). This CDR3 contains 18 residues. V was cut by 0 bases and J by 4 bases, with 19 bases left in between. CDR1 is ENHRY, CDR2 SYGVKD, per germline. The CDR3 nucleotides are TGTGCCATCAGTGAGTCTTGGGGCAGGGGCAAAGGTAATCAGCCCCAGCATTTT. The encoded protein is CAISESWGRGKGNQPQHF.

The chain joins TRBV11-2 to TRBJ2-2, with TRBD2 identical over 8 bases. This CDR3 region has 16 residues. CDR1 SGHAT and CDR2 FQNNGV come from the germline V gene. With V trimmed by 5 bases and J by 7 bases, 12 bases remained unmatched. The CDR3 bases are TGTGCCAGCAGCCCTACGGCTAGCGGGCCTTTCGGGGAGCTGTTTTTT. As protein: CASSPTASGPFGELFF.

The chain is built from TRBV6-4 and TRBJ2-1; 12 nucleotides line up with TRBD2. Trimming cost V 5 bases and J 8 bases; bases outside gene matches: 7. Germline CDR1 reads MRHNA; CDR2 reads SNTAGT. CDR3 size: 15 residues. CDR3 in amino acids: CASSRTGTSGYEQFF. The CDR3 coding sequence is TGTGCCAGCAGTCGGACCGGGACTAGCGGGTATGAGCAGTTCTTC.

The genes are TRBV11-2 and TRBJ2-1; D may be TRBD1 (5 bases). The V end lost 0 bases, the J end lost 10 bases, and 10 bases lay between the germline ends. CDR3 size: 13 residues. CDR1 and CDR2 from the germline V gene are SGHAT and FQNNGV. The CDR3 nucleotides are TGTGCCAGCAGCTTAGAAGGGGCCGCAGAGCAGTTCTTC. Translated: CASSLEGAAEQFF.

The chain uses TRBV19 and TRBJ2-7; D not certain. V was trimmed by 5 bases and J by 2 bases, leaving 4 bases between them. CDR1 and CDR2 (germline): LNHDA, SQIVND (reference sequence). This CDR3 is 11 amino acids long. Written as DNA, the CDR3 is TGTGCCAGTAGTGCGGCCTACGAGCAGTACTTC. Translation gives CASSAAYEQYF.